This T cell receptor beta chain was profiled in a study of cytomegalovirus exposure and HLA in healthy donors. Study summary: Later analysis reported that the approximately 120 validation repertoires shared the platform of the 500 to 850 first-cohort repertoires.

Note on this clone: Its antigen is undetermined.

The table came from immunoSEQ multiplex PCR; TCRdb's copy has only in-frame clones and leaves some out. The sample records around 200,000 clones, about 81% being singletons. The study, taken as a whole, reports: The listing of 150 to 200 TCR beta chains classed them as cytomegalovirus-associated.

These donors were members of the approximately 120-subject validation cohort, a group separate from the roughly 670-subject first cohort. This CDR3 has 15 residues. J lost 6 bases, V lost 3 bases, and 8 bases had no gene match. The V gene's germline CDR1 is MNHNS and CDR2 SASEGT. Sequencing input: PBMCs. The chain recombines TRBV6-1 with TRBJ1-2, with 9 bases that match TRBD1. The clonotype comes from a woman in her thirties in good health and CMV-seronegative. The CDR3, as DNA: TGTGCCAGCAGTGATCACCCGGGACAGGGTCATGGCTACACCTTC. It specifies CASSDHPGQGHGYTF.